This TCR beta chain was retrieved from a study of cytomegalovirus exposure and HLA in healthy donors. Germline V gives CDR1 KGHSH, CDR2 LQKENI. This CDR3 is 14 amino acids long. Deletions cut 3 bases from V and 3 bases from J, with 11 bases between. Amplification used 60 Vbeta primers and 13 Jbeta primers. Produced via immunoSEQ multiplex PCR; TCRdb's table is partial and in-frame only. The table includes some 130,000 clones, roughly two thirds detected once. V is TRBV18 and J is TRBJ1-1; no definite D call. The sample was PBMCs. This sequence was found in a middle-aged woman in good health and CMV-seronegative. CDR3 DNA: TGTGCCAGCTCACCGTCGGGGATTCACACTGAAGCTTTCTTT. It specifies CASSPSGIHTEAFF. Using reference TRBV18 and TRBJ1-1 for the parts outside the CDR3, the full variable domain is NAGVMQNPRHLVRRRGQEARLRCSPMKGHSHVYWYRQLPEEGLKFMVYLQKENIIDESGMPKERFSAEFPKEGPSILRIQQVVRGDSAAYFCASSPSGIHTEAFFGQGTRLTVV.